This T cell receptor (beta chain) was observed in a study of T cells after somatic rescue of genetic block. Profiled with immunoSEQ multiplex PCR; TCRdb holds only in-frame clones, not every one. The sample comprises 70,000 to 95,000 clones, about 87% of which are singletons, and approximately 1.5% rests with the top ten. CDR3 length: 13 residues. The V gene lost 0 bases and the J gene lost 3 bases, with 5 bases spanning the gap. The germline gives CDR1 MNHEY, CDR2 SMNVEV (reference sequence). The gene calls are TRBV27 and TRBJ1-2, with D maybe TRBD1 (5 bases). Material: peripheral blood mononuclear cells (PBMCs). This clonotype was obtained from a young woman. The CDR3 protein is CASSLSGDYGYTF. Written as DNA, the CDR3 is TGTGCCAGCAGTTTATCAGGGGACTATGGCTACACCTTC.